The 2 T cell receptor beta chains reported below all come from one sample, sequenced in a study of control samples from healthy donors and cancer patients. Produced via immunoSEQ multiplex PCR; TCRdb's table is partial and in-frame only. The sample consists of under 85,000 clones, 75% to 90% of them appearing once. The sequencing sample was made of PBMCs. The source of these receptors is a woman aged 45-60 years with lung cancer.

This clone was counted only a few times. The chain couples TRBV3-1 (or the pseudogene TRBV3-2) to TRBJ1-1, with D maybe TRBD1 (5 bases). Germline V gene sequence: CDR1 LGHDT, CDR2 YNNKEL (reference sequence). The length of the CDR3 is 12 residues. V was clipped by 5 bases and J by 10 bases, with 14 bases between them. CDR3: CASSGGRWGAFF. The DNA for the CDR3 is TGTGCCAGCAGCGGGGGTCGTTGGGGAGCTTTCTTT.

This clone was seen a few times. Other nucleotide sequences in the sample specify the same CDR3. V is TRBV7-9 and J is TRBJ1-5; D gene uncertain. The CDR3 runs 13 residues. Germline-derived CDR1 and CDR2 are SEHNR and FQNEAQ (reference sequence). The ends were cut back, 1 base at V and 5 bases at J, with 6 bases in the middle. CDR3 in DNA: TGTGCCAGCAGCTTAGGGAAGTATCAGCCCCAGCATTTT. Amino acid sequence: CASSLGKYQPQHF.